Listed below are T cell receptor beta chains from one sample, sequenced in a study of beta chain features in type 1 diabetes. TCRdb's copy holds only in-frame clones and misses some; the assay was immunoSEQ multiplex PCR. This sample has 250,000 to 300,000 clones, with about 7.8% found just once. The sample taken for sequencing was central memory CD4+ T cells from blood. These receptors were taken from a woman aged 18-35 years in good health. The CDR3 runs from the conserved cysteine through the conserved F or W. A D gene is named only where the DNA matches it firmly. Only part of the rows carry a size: once, few, many, or a class if the clone is expanded.

size	J	D	V	CDR3	DNA
many	TRBJ2-5	.	TRBV27	CASRVGIGETQYF	TGTGCCAGCAGAGTCGGGATCGGGGAGACCCAGTACTTC
.	TRBJ2-5	.	TRBV25-1	CASKGIKETQYF	TGTGCCAGCAAGGGGATAAAAGAGACCCAGTACTTC
few	TRBJ2-2	TRBD2	TRBV9	CASSVDLSGGNTGELFF	TGTGCCAGCAGCGTAGACCTGAGCGGGGGGAACACCGGGGAGCTGTTTTTT
many	TRBJ2-3	.	TRBV10-3	CAISWADTQYF	TGTGCCATATCGTGGGCAGATACGCAGTATTTT
few	TRBJ1-1	.	TRBV23-1	CASSPNSRTEAFF	TGCGCCAGCAGCCCAAACTCGAGGACTGAAGCTTTCTTT
.	TRBJ1-1	.	TRBV29-1	CSVERTKNTEAFF	TGCAGCGTTGAGAGGACAAAGAACACTGAAGCTTTCTTT
few	TRBJ2-2	.	TRBV29-1	CSVLTVTGSTGELFF	TGCAGCGTTCTCACAGTTACAGGGTCCACCGGGGAGCTGTTTTTT
.	TRBJ1-1	.	TRBV28	CASSLSGFSRETEAFF	TGTGCCAGCAGTTTATCAGGGTTTTCTAGAGAGACTGAAGCTTTCTTT
.	TRBJ1-1	.	TRBV6-6	CASSPLGPNTEAFF	TGTGCCAGCAGCCCCCTTGGTCCAAACACTGAAGCTTTCTTT
few	TRBJ2-4	TRBD1	TRBV7-2	CASSLGQGGIQYF	TGTGCCAGCAGCCTCGGACAGGGTGGCATTCAGTACTTC
.	TRBJ1-3	.	TRBV7-2	CASSLAGRTSGNTIYF	TGTGCCAGCAGCTTAGCAGGCCGGACCTCTGGAAACACCATATATTTT
few	TRBJ1-5	.	TRBV27	CASSFLGQPQHF	TGTGCCAGCAGTTTTTTGGGTCAGCCCCAGCATTTT
.	TRBJ2-5	.	TRBV18	CASSPAQRPQETQYF	TGTGCCAGCTCACCAGCCCAACGGCCACAAGAGACCCAGTACTTC
few	TRBJ2-1	TRBD1	TRBV7-6	CASSGDRLKSDEQFF	TGTGCCAGCAGCGGGGACAGGTTAAAGAGCGATGAGCAGTTCTTC
.	TRBJ2-3	.	TRBV11-3	CASSLVASTDTQYF	TGTGCCAGCAGCTTAGTAGCCAGCACAGATACGCAGTATTTT
many	TRBJ2-3	.	TRBV11-2	CASSLPTLPQYF	TGTGCCAGCAGCTTACCGACCCTTCCGCAGTATTTT
few	TRBJ1-1	.	TRBV5-4	CASSLGPGQPTEAFF	TGTGCCAGCAGCTTAGGCCCGGGACAACCCACTGAAGCTTTCTTT
few	TRBJ1-2	.	TRBV7-2	CASSFFAAAYGYTF	TGTGCCAGCAGCTTTTTTGCAGCAGCCTATGGCTACACCTTC
many	TRBJ1-1	.	TRBV29-1	CSVGRAAEAFF	TGCAGCGTTGGCCGGGCCGCTGAAGCTTTCTTT
few	TRBJ2-7	TRBD1	TRBV27	CASSPSPIGQGVTYEQYF	TGTGCCAGCAGCCCCTCCCCCATCGGGCAGGGGGTGACCTACGAGCAGTACTTC
.	TRBJ1-1	.	TRBV30	CAWAQGYTEAFF	TGTGCCTGGGCACAGGGTTACACTGAAGCTTTCTTT
few	TRBJ2-1	.	TRBV30	CAWNPSASNEQFF	TGTGCCTGGAACCCTAGCGCATCCAATGAGCAGTTCTTC
.	TRBJ1-1	.	TRBV19	CASSINGNTEAFF	TGTGCCAGTAGTATAAACGGTAACACTGAAGCTTTCTTT
few	TRBJ1-5	.	TRBV19	CASTRAGPSNQPQHF	TGTGCCAGTACGAGGGCAGGACCTAGCAATCAGCCCCAGCATTTT
few	TRBJ2-5	.	TRBV5-1	CASRPGAARETQYF	TGCGCCAGCAGGCCGGGGGCGGCGAGAGAGACCCAGTACTTC
few	TRBJ1-5	.	TRBV28	CASSSQSPGYSNQPQHF	TGTGCCAGCAGCTCCCAGTCCCCAGGGTATAGCAATCAGCCCCAGCATTTT
few	TRBJ2-2	.	TRBV19	CASMVQGNTGELFF	TGTGCCAGTATGGTGCAAGGGAACACCGGGGAGCTGTTTTTT
.	TRBJ1-2	.	TRBV7-2	CASTTLYGYTF	TGTGCCAGCACGACCCTCTATGGCTACACCTTC